These T cell receptor beta chains were read from a single sample in a study of glioma-infiltrating T cells. MiXCR, run by TCRdb on the multiplex PCR reads, gives a single entry per CDR3 protein. The sample contains roughly 350,000 distinct CDR3 sequences, about 40% of which appear only once. Material for sequencing was glioma tissue, nonneoplastic brain tissue, or PBMCs (not recorded which). The receptor source for this set is a human donor with low-grade glioma or glioblastoma, undergoing nonglioma brain surgery, or in good health (not recorded which). CDR3s leave out the opening cysteine and the closing phenylalanine or tryptophan. The order of the fields is clone size, V gene, J gene, CDR3 protein. Some rows have no size entry. The others give once, few or many, or a class for an expanded clone.

clone_size: many; v_call: TRBV15; j_call: TRBJ2-1; cdr3_aa: ATSPLAGSITSRNEQF
clone_size: .; v_call: TRBV3-1; j_call: TRBJ2-1; cdr3_aa: ASSPPGLSEQF
clone_size: few; v_call: TRBV10-3; j_call: TRBJ2-1; cdr3_aa: AIMQGESYNEQF
clone_size: many; v_call: TRBV6-2/TRBV6-3; j_call: TRBJ1-3; cdr3_aa: ASSSGGSGNTIY
clone_size: .; v_call: TRBV3-1; j_call: TRBJ2-1; cdr3_aa: ASSQNYNEQF
clone_size: .; v_call: TRBV6-6; j_call: TRBJ2-3; cdr3_aa: ASSPSGSADTQY
clone_size: .; v_call: TRBV28; j_call: TRBJ2-6; cdr3_aa: ATSLLGSGANVLT
clone_size: .; v_call: TRBV7-2; j_call: TRBJ2-1; cdr3_aa: ASSLPLRTSGRRNEQF
clone_size: .; v_call: TRBV4-2; j_call: TRBJ1-2; cdr3_aa: DSSQDGGDTGSMGYT
clone_size: many; v_call: TRBV25-1; j_call: TRBJ2-3; cdr3_aa: ASSESPRSGSPDTQY
clone_size: few; v_call: TRBV6-1; j_call: TRBJ2-4; cdr3_aa: ASSPRLAGLAKNIQY
clone_size: .; v_call: TRBV27; j_call: TRBJ2-3; cdr3_aa: ATSDSAGTDSTDTQY
clone_size: few; v_call: TRBV5-4; j_call: TRBJ1-2; cdr3_aa: ASSLVDSEAGYT
clone_size: .; v_call: TRBV12-3/TRBV12-4; j_call: TRBJ2-1; cdr3_aa: ASSFYVSGYNEQF
clone_size: .; v_call: TRBV29-1; j_call: TRBJ1-5; cdr3_aa: SVRHGNQPQH
clone_size: .; v_call: TRBV4-1; j_call: TRBJ2-7; cdr3_aa: ASSQDLGQFYEQY
clone_size: .; v_call: TRBV6-1; j_call: TRBJ1-2; cdr3_aa: AISGGTGGGYT
clone_size: .; v_call: TRBV7-6; j_call: TRBJ2-2; cdr3_aa: ASSLAEIGELF
clone_size: .; v_call: TRBV19; j_call: TRBJ1-6; cdr3_aa: ASRREPSSYNSPLH
clone_size: .; v_call: TRBV14; j_call: TRBJ1-2; cdr3_aa: ASSQDGYYGYT
clone_size: .; v_call: TRBV4-2; j_call: TRBJ2-2; cdr3_aa: ASSSSPRIGPPLTGELF
clone_size: few; v_call: TRBV4-3; j_call: TRBJ1-5; cdr3_aa: ASSQGAAGSGQPQH
clone_size: .; v_call: TRBV12-3/TRBV12-4; j_call: TRBJ1-1; cdr3_aa: ASSLLTGATEAF
clone_size: many; v_call: TRBV7-3; j_call: TRBJ2-3; cdr3_aa: ASSLLGSDTQY
clone_size: .; v_call: TRBV6-5; j_call: TRBJ2-4; cdr3_aa: ASSYDPGGKNIQY
clone_size: few; v_call: TRBV7-9; j_call: TRBJ2-1; cdr3_aa: ASSPFRTSGSDEQF
clone_size: .; v_call: TRBV7-2; j_call: TRBJ2-6; cdr3_aa: ASTLTSSGANVLT
clone_size: few; v_call: TRBV4-2; j_call: TRBJ2-2; cdr3_aa: ASSPRWGSGELF
clone_size: .; v_call: TRBV27; j_call: TRBJ2-3; cdr3_aa: ASSLLGLADQGGTDTQY
clone_size: many; v_call: TRBV7-2; j_call: TRBJ1-2; cdr3_aa: ASSLGDRTWGYT
clone_size: few; v_call: TRBV20-1; j_call: TRBJ1-1; cdr3_aa: SAKAEAF
clone_size: .; v_call: TRBV2; j_call: TRBJ1-2; cdr3_aa: ASSSGQGRDGYT
clone_size: many; v_call: TRBV27; j_call: TRBJ1-4; cdr3_aa: ASSPSTNEKLF